These T cell receptor beta chains were read from a single sample in a study of identical twins. One entry per CDR3 protein results from TCRdb running MiXCR on the 5' RACE reads. The sample holds 1.5 million to 2 million distinct CDR3 sequences, under 35% seen once. What was sequenced was cord blood. Receptors were obtained from a newborn girl in good health. CDR3s include the opening cysteine and the closing phenylalanine or tryptophan. The order of the fields is D gene, clone size, J gene, V gene, CDR3 protein, CDR3 DNA. The D gene is left open where the match is weak. Not all rows give a size; the values are once, few, many and, for expanded clones, a class.

>NA|NA|TRBJ1-5|TRBV7-9
CASNKGGNQPQHF
TGTGCCAGCAACAAGGGGGGTAATCAGCCCCAGCATTTT
>NA|few|TRBJ1-6|TRBV11-2
CASSLGYRDRSPLHF
TGTGCCAGCAGCTTAGGGTACAGGGATCGTTCACCCCTCCACTTT
>NA|many|TRBJ2-1|TRBV27
CASLGQDNEQFF
TGTGCCAGCCTCGGTCAAGACAATGAGCAGTTCTTC
>NA|NA|TRBJ1-1|TRBV27
CASRNGGRGWYTEAFF
TGTGCCAGCAGGAATGGAGGACGGGGTTGGTACACTGAAGCTTTCTTT
>TRBD2|NA|TRBJ2-7|TRBV28
CASSFRRTSGYSYNEQYF
TGTGCCAGCAGTTTCCGCCGGACTAGCGGATACTCCTACAATGAGCAGTACTTC
>TRBD1|few|TRBJ2-7|TRBV4-2
CASSQEAGTAYEQYF
TGTGCCAGCAGCCAAGAAGCCGGGACAGCCTACGAGCAGTACTTC
>NA|NA|TRBJ1-1|TRBV20-1
CSATPIGTLNTEAFF
TGCAGTGCTACTCCGATCGGGACTTTGAACACTGAAGCTTTCTTT
>NA|few|TRBJ2-1|TRBV20-1
CSARGANYNEQFF
TGCAGTGCTCGGGGGGCAAACTACAATGAGCAGTTCTTC
>NA|NA|TRBJ1-1|TRBV11-2
CASSLDRAGGAFF
TGTGCCAGCAGCTTAGATAGGGCAGGCGGAGCTTTCTTT
>NA|NA|TRBJ1-1|TRBV15
CATSRANSPEAFF
TGTGCCACCAGCAGAGCCAACAGCCCGGAAGCTTTCTTT
>NA|few|TRBJ2-1|TRBV20-1
CSARDPPVGFF
TGCAGTGCTAGAGATCCTCCAGTAGGGTTCTTC
>NA|few|TRBJ2-7|TRBV5-1
CASSLGQPFSYEQYF
TGCGCCAGCAGCTTGGGACAGCCCTTCTCCTACGAGCAGTACTTC
>TRBD2|NA|TRBJ2-1|TRBV10-3
CAISGASRLAGIHSYNEQFF
TGTGCCATCAGTGGGGCGTCGAGACTAGCGGGCATCCACTCCTACAATGAGCAGTTCTTC
>NA|few|TRBJ2-3|TRBV3-1
CASSQDQYRDTQYF
TGTGCCAGCAGCCAAGACCAGTACCGCGATACGCAGTATTTT
>NA|NA|TRBJ2-3|TRBV9
CASSPPIGDTQYF
TGTGCCAGCAGCCCGCCCATAGGAGATACGCAGTATTTT
>TRBD1|few|TRBJ1-1|TRBV7-2
CASSPTGGRMNTEAFF
TGTGCCAGCAGCCCGACAGGGGGGAGGATGAACACTGAAGCTTTCTTT
>TRBD2|NA|TRBJ2-1|TRBV7-2
CASSLEPAGGPYYNEQFF
TGTGCCAGCAGCTTAGAACCAGCGGGGGGGCCGTACTACAATGAGCAGTTCTTC
>NA|NA|TRBJ2-5|TRBV5-1
CASSLLARNQETQYF
TGCGCCAGCAGCTTGTTAGCCAGAAACCAAGAGACCCAGTACTTC
>TRBD1|NA|TRBJ2-1|TRBV27
CASSRQPGQPYEQFF
TGTGCCAGCAGTCGCCAACCGGGACAGCCCTACGAGCAGTTCTTC
>TRBD1|few|TRBJ1-5|TRBV20-1
CSARKDGTANQPQHF
TGCAGTGCTAGAAAAGACGGGACAGCCAATCAGCCCCAGCATTTT
>NA|NA|TRBJ2-7|TRBV29-1
CSVLIASSSYNEQYF
TGCAGCGTCCTTATAGCGTCCAGCTCCTACAATGAGCAGTACTTC
>NA|NA|TRBJ1-2|TRBV11-2
CASSLDEGRSYGYTF
TGTGCCAGCAGCTTAGATGAGGGACGGTCTTATGGCTACACCTTC
>TRBD1|NA|TRBJ1-1|TRBV28
CASSYPGTGWTEAFF
TGTGCCAGCAGTTATCCCGGGACAGGGTGGACTGAAGCTTTCTTT
>TRBD2|few|TRBJ2-1|TRBV14
CASSQKGLADLFSYNEQFF
TGTGCCAGCAGCCAAAAGGGACTAGCGGACCTCTTCTCCTACAATGAGCAGTTCTTC
>TRBD2|NA|TRBJ2-7|TRBV20-1
CSARGRDSSYNEQYF
TGCAGTGCCAGAGGGAGGGACTCCTCATACAATGAGCAGTACTTC
>NA|few|TRBJ2-1|TRBV19
CASMRWGVHNEQFF
TGTGCCAGTATGAGGTGGGGAGTTCACAATGAGCAGTTCTTC
>NA|few|TRBJ2-4|TRBV12-5
CASGLEPTQNIQYF
TGTGCTAGTGGTTTGGAGCCGACTCAAAACATTCAGTACTTC
>TRBD2|NA|TRBJ2-1|TRBV12-3/TRBV12-4
CASSPYGTSGGPADNEQFF
TGTGCCAGCAGTCCCTATGGGACTAGCGGGGGGCCGGCCGACAATGAGCAGTTCTTC
>NA|NA|TRBJ1-1|TRBV5-1
CASSLASTGMNTEAFF
TGCGCCAGCAGCTTGGCTTCGACGGGCATGAACACTGAAGCTTTCTTT
>TRBD1|NA|TRBJ1-1|TRBV12-3/TRBV12-4
CASSLYQGATREAFF
TGTGCCAGCAGTTTATACCAGGGGGCTACCCGTGAAGCTTTCTTT
>TRBD1|once|TRBJ1-1|TRBV11-2
CASSLVGGGGTEAFF
TGTGCCAGCAGCTTAGTAGGGGGCGGGGGGACTGAAGCTTTCTTT
>TRBD2|NA|TRBJ2-7|TRBV2
CASDALGLAGVDEQYF
TGTGCCAGCGATGCCCTGGGACTAGCGGGAGTTGACGAGCAGTACTTC
>TRBD1|NA|TRBJ1-1|TRBV6-1
CASSEARGRTEAFF
TGTGCCAGCAGTGAGGCCAGGGGGCGAACTGAAGCTTTCTTT
>NA|few|TRBJ2-1|TRBV6-5
CASRREGWSSYNEQFF
TGTGCCAGCAGACGGGAAGGGTGGAGCTCCTACAATGAGCAGTTCTTC
>TRBD1|few|TRBJ1-5|TRBV27
CASSPRGLGQPQHF
TGTGCCAGCAGTCCTAGGGGGCTGGGTCAGCCCCAGCATTTT
>TRBD1|many|TRBJ2-7|TRBV29-1
CSVETGQGPYEQYF
TGCAGCGTTGAAACGGGACAGGGACCCTACGAGCAGTACTTC
>TRBD2|few|TRBJ2-5|TRBV5-1
CASSFTSGTYVQYF
TGCGCCAGCAGCTTCACTAGCGGAACCTACGTGCAGTACTTC
>NA|NA|TRBJ2-7|TRBV20-1
CSARDLPVESSYEQYF
TGCAGTGCTAGAGACCTCCCCGTGGAGAGCTCCTACGAGCAGTACTTC
>NA|NA|TRBJ2-3|TRBV20-1
CSAIPLMEQYF
TGCAGTGCGATCCCCCTAATGGAGCAGTATTTT
>NA|many|TRBJ2-1|TRBV29-1
CSVRGGIGNEQFF
TGCAGCGTCCGAGGCGGAATTGGGAATGAGCAGTTCTTC
>NA|NA|TRBJ2-1|TRBV3-1
CASSQVPAGGNEQFF
TGTGCCAGCAGCCAAGTCCCAGCGGGCGGCAATGAGCAGTTCTTC
>TRBD2|NA|TRBJ2-1|TRBV18
CASSRETSGSYNEQFF
TGTGCCAGCTCACGAGAGACTAGCGGCTCCTACAATGAGCAGTTCTTC
>NA|NA|TRBJ1-1|TRBV6-1
CASRGTTRGRGEAFF
TGTGCCAGCAGGGGTACTACTCGGGGAAGGGGTGAAGCTTTCTTT
>NA|many|TRBJ2-5|TRBV14
CASSQVTGHQETQYF
TGTGCCAGCAGCCAAGTAACGGGACACCAAGAGACCCAGTACTTC
>TRBD1|NA|TRBJ1-2|TRBV28
CASIDRDNGYTF
TGTGCCAGCATTGACAGGGATAACGGCTACACCTTC
>NA|few|TRBJ1-1|TRBV21-1
CASSKLGTGMNTEAFF
TGTGCCAGCAGTAAATTGGGGACAGGTATGAACACTGAAGCTTTCTTT
>NA|NA|TRBJ2-1|TRBV2
CASSEWQGYRETQFF
TGTGCCAGCAGTGAATGGCAGGGCTACCGAGAGACCCAGTTCTTC
>TRBD2|NA|TRBJ2-1|TRBV7-2
CASSLLPSGSVYNEQFF
TGTGCCAGCAGCTTACTCCCTAGCGGGAGCGTGTACAATGAGCAGTTCTTC
>TRBD1|few|TRBJ1-6|TRBV7-6
CASSHRGSNSPLHF
TGTGCCAGCAGCCACAGGGGTAGTAATTCACCCCTCCACTTT
>TRBD1|NA|TRBJ1-1|TRBV6-1
CASSDTWTGGTFF
TGTGCCAGCAGTGACACCTGGACAGGGGGAACTTTCTTT
>NA|many|TRBJ2-5|TRBV27
CASSLSARGNQETQYF
TGTGCCAGCAGTTTATCGGCTAGAGGGAACCAAGAGACCCAGTACTTC
>TRBD1|NA|TRBJ2-6|TRBV7-2
CASRRDRASGANVLTF
TGTGCCAGCAGACGCGACAGGGCCTCTGGGGCCAACGTCCTGACTTTC
>TRBD1|NA|TRBJ2-5|TRBV24-1
CATSPGQGVQETQYF
TGTGCCACCAGCCCGGGACAGGGGGTTCAAGAGACCCAGTACTTC
>TRBD1|few|TRBJ2-3|TRBV12-3/TRBV12-4
CASSKGQALGTQYF
TGTGCCAGCAGTAAGGGACAGGCCCTAGGTACGCAGTATTTT